This paragraph covers one T cell receptor (beta chain) sequence. Its matching antigen is unknown. This entry belongs to a study of blood T cells in healthy people across ages. Findings and caveats of the study: Older individuals had lower TCR beta diversity per million T cells (the decline was roughly linear).

CDR1 is SEHNR and CDR2 is FQNEAQ in the germline V gene (reference sequence). CDR3 length equals 14 residues. Trimming took 1 base from V and 4 from J, leaving 11 bases between them. About 10 milliliters of peripheral blood were drawn from each donor. Every sample yielded at least 6.5 million isolated PBMCs. For the second PCR, which ran for roughly 6 to 12 cycles, a sample-barcoded 5' primer and a J-beta primer mix were used. All cDNA molecules were each tagged by a template-switch adaptor with 12 random nucleotides. TCRdb fed the 5' RACE reads into MiXCR, producing one record per CDR3 protein. The table has about 1.1 million distinct CDR3 sequences, under 40% seen once; the top ten hold 10% to 15%.

What was sequenced was blood. The chain couples TRBV7-9 to TRBJ2-7; no clear D gene. This TCR was sampled from a man between 18 and 35 years old in good health. CDR3 residues: CASSLEGQPYEQYF. CDR3 in DNA: TGTGCCAGCAGCTTAGAAGGGCAGCCTTACGAGCAGTACTTC. Full variable domain (remainder filled in from reference TRBV7-9 and TRBJ2-7): DTGVSQNPRHKITKRGQNVTFRCDPISEHNRLYWYRQTLGQGPEFLTYFQNEAQLEKSRLLSDRFSAERPKGSFSTLEIQRTEQGDSAMYLCASSLEGQPYEQYFGPGTRLTVT.